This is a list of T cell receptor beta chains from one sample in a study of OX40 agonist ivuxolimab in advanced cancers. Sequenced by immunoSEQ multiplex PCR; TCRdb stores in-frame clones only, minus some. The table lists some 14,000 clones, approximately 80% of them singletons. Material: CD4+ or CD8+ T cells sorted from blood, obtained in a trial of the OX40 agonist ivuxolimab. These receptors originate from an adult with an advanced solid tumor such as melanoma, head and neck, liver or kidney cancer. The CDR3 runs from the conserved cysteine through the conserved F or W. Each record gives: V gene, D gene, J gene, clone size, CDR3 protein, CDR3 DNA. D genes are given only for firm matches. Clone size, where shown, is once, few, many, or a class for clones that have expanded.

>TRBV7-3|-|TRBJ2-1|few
CASSLVRTGVEQFF
TGTGCCAGCAGCTTAGTTCGGACCGGGGTGGAGCAGTTCTTC
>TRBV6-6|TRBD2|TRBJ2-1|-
CASRTSGEGNEQFF
TGTGCCAGCAGGACTAGCGGGGAGGGTAATGAGCAGTTCTTC
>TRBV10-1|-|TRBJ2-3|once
CASSESTASTDTQYF
TGCGCCAGCAGTGAGTCGACCGCTAGCACAGATACGCAGTATTTT
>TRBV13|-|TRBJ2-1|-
CASSLGRYDEQFF
TGTGCCAGCAGCCTAGGGAGGTACGATGAGCAGTTCTTC
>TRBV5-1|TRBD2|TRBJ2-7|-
CASSFSRENSYEQYF
TGCGCCAGCAGCTTCTCGCGGGAGAATTCCTACGAGCAGTACTTC
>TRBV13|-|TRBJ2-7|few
CASSKRGTYEQYF
TGTGCCAGCAGCAAACGGGGTACCTACGAGCAGTACTTC
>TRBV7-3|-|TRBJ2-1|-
CASSTSADGGNEQFF
TGTGCCAGCAGCACCTCGGCGGACGGGGGAAATGAGCAGTTCTTC
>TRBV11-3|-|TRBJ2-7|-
CASSQMGYEQYF
TGTGCCAGCAGCCAAATGGGTTACGAGCAGTACTTC
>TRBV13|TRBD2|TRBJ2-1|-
CASSLDGLAGFREQFF
TGTGCCAGCAGCTTAGACGGACTAGCGGGATTCAGGGAGCAGTTCTTC
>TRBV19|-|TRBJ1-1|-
CASSIGGGTDTEAFF
TGTGCCAGTAGTATAGGGGGCGGGACGGACACTGAAGCTTTCTTT
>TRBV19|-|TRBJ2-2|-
CASKPEGRGNTGELFF
TGTGCCAGTAAACCCGAGGGGCGCGGAAACACCGGGGAGCTGTTTTTT
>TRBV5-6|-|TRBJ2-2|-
CASRLRQITGELFF
TGTGCCAGCAGGTTGAGGCAGATCACCGGGGAGCTGTTTTTT
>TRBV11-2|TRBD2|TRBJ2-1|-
CASSGERGVYNEQFF
TGTGCCAGCAGCGGCGAGCGGGGCGTTTACAATGAGCAGTTCTTC
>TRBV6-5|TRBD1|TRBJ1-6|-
CASQTGSSPLHF
TGTGCCAGCCAGACAGGGTCCTCACCCCTCCACTTT
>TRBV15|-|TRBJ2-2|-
CATSTPSRHSNTGELFF
TGTGCCACCAGCACGCCCTCGAGACATTCGAACACCGGGGAGCTGTTTTTT
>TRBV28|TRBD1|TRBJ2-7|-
CASSLPGTGTYEQYF
TGTGCCAGCAGCTTACCCGGGACAGGAACATACGAGCAGTACTTC
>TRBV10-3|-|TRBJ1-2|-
CAISEGGDYGYTF
TGTGCCATCAGTGAAGGGGGAGATTATGGCTACACCTTC
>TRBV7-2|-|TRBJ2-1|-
CASSLLGWGKGNEQFF
TGTGCCAGCAGCTTATTGGGTTGGGGAAAGGGCAATGAGCAGTTCTTC
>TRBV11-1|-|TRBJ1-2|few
CASSGIRDYTF
TGTGCCAGCAGCGGCATCAGGGACTACACCTTC
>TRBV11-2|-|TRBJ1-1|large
CASSLMNSLNTEAFF
TGTGCCAGCAGCTTAATGAACAGCCTGAACACTGAAGCTTTCTTT
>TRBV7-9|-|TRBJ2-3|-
CASSPPGADTQYF
TGTGCCAGCAGCCCCCCGGGGGCGGATACGCAGTATTTT
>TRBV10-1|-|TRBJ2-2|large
CASSESGPTGELFF
TGCGCCAGCAGTGAGTCAGGCCCCACCGGGGAGCTGTTTTTT
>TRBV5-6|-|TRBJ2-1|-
CASSFVASTYNEQFF
TGTGCCAGCAGCTTCGTAGCTTCGACCTACAATGAGCAGTTCTTC
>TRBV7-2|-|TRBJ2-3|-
CASSLELSGDTQYF
TGTGCCAGCAGCTTAGAGCTATCCGGAGATACGCAGTATTTT
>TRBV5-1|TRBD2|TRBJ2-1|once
CASSLVSGTTYNEQFF
TGCGCCAGCAGCTTGGTTAGCGGGACAACCTACAATGAGCAGTTCTTC
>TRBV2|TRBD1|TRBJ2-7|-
CASTEGTGGYEQYF
TGTGCCAGCACCGAAGGGACAGGGGGCTACGAGCAGTACTTC
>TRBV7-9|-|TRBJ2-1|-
CASSFFEGREQFF
TGTGCCAGCAGCTTTTTTGAGGGTCGGGAGCAGTTCTTC
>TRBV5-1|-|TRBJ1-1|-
CASSSWPEGPIEAFF
TGCGCCAGCAGCTCATGGCCGGAGGGGCCGATTGAAGCTTTCTTT
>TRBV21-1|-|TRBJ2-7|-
CASSPGLAGGPGYEQYF
TGTGCCAGCAGCCCGGGACTAGCGGGAGGGCCGGGATACGAGCAGTACTTC
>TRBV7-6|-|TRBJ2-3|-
CASSLLASLTDTQYF
TGTGCCAGCAGCTTACTGGCTAGTTTAACAGATACGCAGTATTTT